This TCR beta chain emerged from a study of PD-1 blockade in mismatch repair-deficient tumors. TCRdb keeps only in-frame clones here, not all; method: immunoSEQ multiplex PCR. Of about 51,000 clones in the sample, around 85% are singletons; the top ten hold 7% to 8.5%. The sequenced sample was peripheral blood, obtained more than 19 weeks after starting pembrolizumab. This TCR was sampled from an adult with mismatch repair-deficient cancer.

Here the CDR3 reads CASSLRNEQFF. The CDR3 DNA follows: TGCGCCAGCAGCTTACGTAATGAGCAGTTCTTC. The genes are TRBV5-1 and TRBJ2-1; D not resolved. The CDR3 is 11 amino acids. From germline, CDR1 is SGHRS and CDR2 YFSETQ. V was pared by 2 bases and J by 7 bases, with 4 bases between.